Below, 12 T cell receptor beta chains from the same sample are listed, as sequenced in a study of cytomegalovirus exposure and HLA in healthy donors. The assay was immunoSEQ multiplex PCR, and TCRdb's table has in-frame clones only and misses some. Here the sample spans approximately 260,000 clones, more than 75% being singletons. The sample was PBMCs. These receptors came from a young woman in good health and CMV-seropositive.

The sample holds one count of this clone. This chain joins TRBV7-9 and TRBJ2-1; D call uncertain. The CDR3 runs to 11 residues. Looked up from germline, CDR1 is SEHNR and CDR2 is FQNEAQ (reference sequence). V was clipped by 6 bases and J by 8 bases, with 8 bases between them. This CDR3 reads CASRPSDEQFF. Written as DNA, the CDR3 is TGTGCCAGCAGGCCGAGCGATGAGCAGTTCTTC.

This clone was recorded a few times. CDR3 bases: TGTGCCAGCAGTGTTAGGGGGCCCCAGCATTTT. It codes for CASSVRGPQHF. This chain links TRBV2 with TRBJ1-5; TRBD1 might be the D (5 bases). This CDR3 has 11 residues. Deletions cut 4 bases from V and 9 bases from J, with 7 bases between. The germline V gene encodes CDR1 SNHLY and CDR2 FYNNEI.

The CDR3 reads CATSRDREHTGELFF. The CDR3 DNA follows: TGTGCCACCAGCAGAGATCGGGAGCACACCGGGGAGCTGTTTTTT. J is TRBJ2-2 and V is TRBV15, with D maybe TRBD2 (6 bases). The germline V gene has CDR1 LNHNV and CDR2 YYDKDF (reference sequence). The CDR3 is made up of 15 amino acids. Deletions cut 0 bases from V and 3 bases from J, with 8 bases between.

The rearrangement joins TRBV19 to TRBJ2-3; 13 bases line up with TRBD2. From germline, CDR1 is LNHDA and CDR2 SQIVND (reference sequence). This CDR3 contains 16 residues. Unmatched junction bases numbered 4, after V lost 5 bases and J lost 2 bases. The CDR3 DNA follows: TGTGCCAGTAGTCCAACTAGCGGGAGGGCCACAGATACGCAGTATTTT. Its protein is CASSPTSGRATDTQYF.

V gene TRBV10-3 combines with J gene TRBJ2-7, with D maybe TRBD1 (6 bases). The germline V gene encodes CDR1 ENHRY and CDR2 SYGVKD. This CDR3 contains 14 residues. Trimming shortened V by 4 bases and J by 3 bases, and 13 bases separated the two germline ends. Here the CDR3 reads CAISGKGQVYEQYF. The CDR3 DNA reads as TGTGCCATCAGTGGAAAGGGACAAGTCTACGAGCAGTACTTC.

The chain recombines TRBV5-1 with TRBJ2-3, with 8 bases fitting TRBD1. This CDR3 is 16 amino acids long. V shed 5 bases and J 3 bases; nucleotides not matched to a gene: 11. Germline V gives CDR1 SGHRS, CDR2 YFSETQ. The CDR3 here is CASRRGDRIVTDTQYF. The CDR3 DNA reads TGCGCCAGCAGACGAGGGGACAGGATAGTTACAGATACGCAGTATTTT.

V is TRBV30 and J is TRBJ2-7; a possible D gene is TRBD2 (5 bases). This CDR3 region has 11 residues. Trimming removed 2 bases at V and 3 bases at J, with 5 bases between. Germline CDR1 is GTSNPN and CDR2 is SVGIG (reference sequence). CDR3 nucleotides: TGTGCCTGGAGTCGGGGCTACGAGCAGTACTTC. Translated, it gives CAWSRGYEQYF.

The CDR3 here is CASSIIAGGYEQYF. For the CDR3, the DNA is TGTGCCAGTAGTATAATTGCGGGAGGTTACGAGCAGTACTTC. The chain is built from TRBV19 and TRBJ2-7; TRBD2 matches at 8 bases. CDR1 LNHDA and CDR2 SQIVND come from the germline V gene (reference sequence). Germline trimming cut 2 bases from V and 4 bases from J; bases unmatched to any gene: 4. The CDR3 contains 14 residues.

The gene calls are TRBV9 and TRBJ1-4; D remains ambiguous. The CDR3 length is 13 residues. The germline V gene encodes CDR1 SGDLS and CDR2 YYNGEE. V was cut by 2 bases and J by 7 bases, with 9 bases left in between. For the CDR3, the DNA is TGTGCCAGCAGCGTCAGGAGGGCTGAAAAACTGTTTTTT. Translated: CASSVRRAEKLFF.

A remark on this clone: One end of the junction fails to match germline, which may point to a read error. V usage is TRBV9 and J usage is TRBJ2-7; 8 bases line up with TRBD2. Looked up from germline, CDR1 is SGDLS and CDR2 is YYNGEE. The CDR3 is 13 amino acids. CDR3 region: CASSVAWDSGIHF. In DNA form, the CDR3 reads TGTGCCAGCAGCGTAGCTTGGGATAGCGGGATCCACTTC.

The chain links TRBV28 to TRBJ1-1; 7 bases fit TRBD1. J lost 3 bases, V lost 6 bases, and 4 bases had no gene match. Germline CDR1 and CDR2: MDHEN and SYDVKM. This CDR3 spans 13 amino acids. CDR3 sequence reads: CASSPGQDTEAFF. The CDR3 DNA sequence: TGTGCCAGCAGCCCTGGACAGGACACTGAAGCTTTCTTT. The variable domain in full, completed from reference TRBV28 and TRBJ1-1, reads DVKVTQSSRYLVKRTGEKVFLECVQDMDHENMFWYRQDPGLGLRLIYFSYDVKMKEKGDIPEGYSVSREKKERFSLILESASTNQTSMYLCASSPGQDTEAFFGQGTRLTVV.

This rearrangement joins TRBV4-1 to TRBJ1-4; weak D call: TRBD1 (5 bases). The V gene's germline CDR1 is MGHRA and CDR2 YSYEKL. This CDR3 spans 13 amino acids. Trimming shortened V by 7 bases and J by 6 bases, and 12 bases separated the two germline ends. CDR3 amino acids: CASTPRADEKLFF. The CDR3 region has the DNA TGCGCCAGCACCCCCAGGGCAGATGAAAAACTGTTTTTT.